This TCR beta chain was identified in a study of blood T cell repertoires in COVID-19 (dated by TCRdb to the early 2020s). In the study overall: Samples from collaborators originated in the United States, Italy and Spain and spanned both the acute and convalescent phases of COVID-19. Nearly every sample came with metadata listing a de-identified subject ID, COVID-19 status, age in years and sex. HLA class I and class II types, where available, came from metadata supplied by the sample provider rather than from assay-based typing. The material from the prospective study consisted of cDNA or gDNA derived from T cells, B-cell-depleted T cells, or PBMCs. Samples came from the ongoing ImmuneRACE study (first 160 participants) plus 1,254 subjects from 6 global collaborators. The dataset comprised deeply sampled blood TCRbeta repertoires from subjects exposed to, actively infected with, or recovered from COVID-19. The repertoires were released in a freely available public database intended as a resource for research on the immune response to SARS-CoV-2.

Study-wide findings and limitations: Clinical and demographic metadata were provided uncurated, with the amount varying by source and participant.

The immunoSEQ Assay, a bias-controlled multiplex PCR, was used to amplify TCRbeta CDR3 regions from genomic DNA. As for how the authors treated the data: Within the assay, amplification of reference gene primers was used to estimate how many nucleated cells each sample contained. Sequence reads were collapsed and filtered to measure the absolute abundance of every unique TCRbeta CDR3 rearrangement. For each sample, productive Simpson clonality was calculated as the square root of Simpson's diversity index across productive rearrangements. In TCRdb, the immuneACCESS table is reduced to in-frame sequences with V and J assigned. These tables do not hold every clone; where another copy was compared, an unresolved V gene accounts for under half, and the others remain unexplained. That table furnishes V, J and clone size, whereas the DNA furnished D and trimming. This sample is represented by roughly 210,000 clones; about 88% of them were singletons. The ten largest clones capture 1.5% to 2% of the sample.

Whole blood was collected in K2EDTA tubes by collaborating institutions according to the institutions' own protocols. For TCRbeta analysis, collaborators shipped samples in one of three forms: frozen whole blood, isolated PBMCs, or DNA extracted from either of those sample types. A single count supports this clone. This clone's antigen is unknown. The record has no base qualities; no much larger clone is one base away. The junction shows trimming of 0 bases on V and 4 bases on J, and the gene matches do not reach 10 bases of it. Including the terminal cysteine and phenylalanine, the CDR3 comprises 17 residues. The entry retains the CDR3 DNA only, 51 bases that are in frame from base 1. For CDR1 and CDR2, the germline V gene (reference sequence) lists SGHNT and YYREEE.

The material sequenced was peripheral blood. The receptor was isolated from a man in his 70s with acute or convalescent COVID-19. The sequence links TRBV5-4 to TRBJ2-1; 7 bases in between match TRBD1. CDR3 region: CASSLASGTALYNEQFF. The DNA sequence is as follows: TGTGCCAGCAGCTTGGCCTCCGGGACAGCTCTATACAATGAGCAGTTCTTC.